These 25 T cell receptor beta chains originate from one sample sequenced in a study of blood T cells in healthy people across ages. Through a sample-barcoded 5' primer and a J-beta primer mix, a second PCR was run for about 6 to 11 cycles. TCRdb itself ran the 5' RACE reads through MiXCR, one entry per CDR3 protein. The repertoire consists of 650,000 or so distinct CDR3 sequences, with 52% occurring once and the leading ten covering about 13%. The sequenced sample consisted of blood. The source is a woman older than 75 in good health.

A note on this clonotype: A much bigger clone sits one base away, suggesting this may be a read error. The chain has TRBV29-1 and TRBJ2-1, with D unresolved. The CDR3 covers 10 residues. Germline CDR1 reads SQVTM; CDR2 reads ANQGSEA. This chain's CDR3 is CSVQGNERFF. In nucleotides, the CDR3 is TGCAGCGTACAAGGCAATGAGCGGTTCTTC.

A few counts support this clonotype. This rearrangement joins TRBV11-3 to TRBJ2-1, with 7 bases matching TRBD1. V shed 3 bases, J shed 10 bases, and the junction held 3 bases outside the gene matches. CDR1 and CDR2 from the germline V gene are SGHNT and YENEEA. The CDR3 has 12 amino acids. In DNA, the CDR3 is TGTGCCAGCAGCTTGACAGGGTACGAGCAGTTCTTC. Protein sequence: CASSLTGYEQFF.

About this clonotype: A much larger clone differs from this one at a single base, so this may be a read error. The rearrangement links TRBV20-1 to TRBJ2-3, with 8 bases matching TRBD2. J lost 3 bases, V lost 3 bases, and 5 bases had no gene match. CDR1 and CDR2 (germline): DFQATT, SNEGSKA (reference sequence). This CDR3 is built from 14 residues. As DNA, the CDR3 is TGCAGTGCTAGGCCTAGCGGGTGGACAGATACGCAGTATTTT. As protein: CSARPSGWTDTQYF.

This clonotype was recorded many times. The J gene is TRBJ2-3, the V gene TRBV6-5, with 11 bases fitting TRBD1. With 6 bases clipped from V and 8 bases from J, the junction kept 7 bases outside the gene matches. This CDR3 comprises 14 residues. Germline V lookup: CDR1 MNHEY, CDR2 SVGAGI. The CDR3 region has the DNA TGTGCCAGCAGCAGGACAGGGGGCGCGGGTACGCAGTATTTT. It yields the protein CASSRTGGAGTQYF.

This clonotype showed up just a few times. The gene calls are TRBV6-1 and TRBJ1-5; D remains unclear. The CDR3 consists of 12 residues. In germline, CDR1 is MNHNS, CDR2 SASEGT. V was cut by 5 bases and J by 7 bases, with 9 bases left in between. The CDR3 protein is CASSLGWQPQHF. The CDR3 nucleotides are TGTGCCAGCAGTCTGGGGTGGCAGCCCCAGCATTTT.

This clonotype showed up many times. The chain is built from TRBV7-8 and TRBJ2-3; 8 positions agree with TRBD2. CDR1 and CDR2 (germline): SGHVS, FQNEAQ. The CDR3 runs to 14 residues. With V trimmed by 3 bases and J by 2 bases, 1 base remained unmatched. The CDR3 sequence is CASSFGLATDTQYF. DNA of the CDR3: TGTGCCAGCAGCTTTGGACTAGCCACAGATACGCAGTATTTT. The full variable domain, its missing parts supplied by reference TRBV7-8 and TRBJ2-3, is GAGVSQSPRYKVAKRGQDVALRCDPISGHVSLFWYQQALGQGPEFLTYFQNEAQLDKSGLPSDRFFAERPEGSVSTLKIQRTQQEDSAVYLCASSFGLATDTQYFGPGTRLTVL.

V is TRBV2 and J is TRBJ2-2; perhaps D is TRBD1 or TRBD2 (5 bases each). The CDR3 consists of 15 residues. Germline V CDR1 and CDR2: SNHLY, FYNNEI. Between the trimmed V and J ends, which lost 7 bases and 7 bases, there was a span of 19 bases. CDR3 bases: TGTGCCAGCATGCGAGGGGCGATAAGGATCGGGGAGCTGTTTTTT. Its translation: CASMRGAIRIGELFF.

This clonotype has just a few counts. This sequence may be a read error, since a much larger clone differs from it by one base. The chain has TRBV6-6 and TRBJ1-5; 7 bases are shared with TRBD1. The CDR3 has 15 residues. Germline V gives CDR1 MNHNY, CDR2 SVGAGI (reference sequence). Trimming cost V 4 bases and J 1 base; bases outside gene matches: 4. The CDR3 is CASSLKTGSNQPQHF. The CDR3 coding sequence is TGTGCCAGCAGTTTAAAGACAGGGAGCAATCAGCCCCAGCATTTT.

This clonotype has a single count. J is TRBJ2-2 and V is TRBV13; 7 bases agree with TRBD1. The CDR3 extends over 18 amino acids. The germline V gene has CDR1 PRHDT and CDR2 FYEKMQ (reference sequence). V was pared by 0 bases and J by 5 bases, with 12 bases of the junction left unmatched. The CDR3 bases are TGTGCCAGCAGCTTAGGGGTTGGACAGGCAAAAAGGACCGGGGAGCTGTTTTTT. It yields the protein CASSLGVGQAKRTGELFF.

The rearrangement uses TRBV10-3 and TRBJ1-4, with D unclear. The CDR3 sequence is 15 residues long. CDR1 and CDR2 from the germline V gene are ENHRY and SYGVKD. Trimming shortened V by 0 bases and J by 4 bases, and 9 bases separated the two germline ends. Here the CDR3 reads CAISESLGNNEKLFF. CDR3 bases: TGTGCCATCAGTGAGTCATTGGGGAATAATGAAAAACTGTTTTTT.

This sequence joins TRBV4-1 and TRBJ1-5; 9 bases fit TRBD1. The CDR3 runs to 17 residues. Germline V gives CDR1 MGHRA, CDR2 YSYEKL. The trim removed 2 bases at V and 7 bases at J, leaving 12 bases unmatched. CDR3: CASSQSGTGIIRQPQHF. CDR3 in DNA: TGCGCCAGCAGCCAATCGGGGACAGGGATTATACGGCAGCCCCAGCATTTT.

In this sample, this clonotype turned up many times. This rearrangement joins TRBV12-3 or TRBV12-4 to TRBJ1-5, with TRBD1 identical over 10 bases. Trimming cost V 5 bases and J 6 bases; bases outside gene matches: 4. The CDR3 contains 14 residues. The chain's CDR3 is CASSQTGGGQPQHF. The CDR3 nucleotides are TGTGCCAGCAGTCAGACAGGGGGCGGTCAGCCCCAGCATTTT.

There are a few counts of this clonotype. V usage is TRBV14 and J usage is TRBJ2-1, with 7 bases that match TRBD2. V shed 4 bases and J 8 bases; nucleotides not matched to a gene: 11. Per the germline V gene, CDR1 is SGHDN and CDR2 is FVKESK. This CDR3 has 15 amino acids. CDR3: CASSRGGTHPYEQFF. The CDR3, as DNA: TGTGCCAGCAGCCGGGGGGGGACCCACCCTTATGAGCAGTTCTTC.

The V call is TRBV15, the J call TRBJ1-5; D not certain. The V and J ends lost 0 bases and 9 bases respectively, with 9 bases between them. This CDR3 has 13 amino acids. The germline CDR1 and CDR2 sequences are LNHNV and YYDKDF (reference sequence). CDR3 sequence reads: CATSRDRVGPQHF. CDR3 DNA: TGTGCCACCAGCAGAGATAGGGTGGGGCCCCAGCATTTT.

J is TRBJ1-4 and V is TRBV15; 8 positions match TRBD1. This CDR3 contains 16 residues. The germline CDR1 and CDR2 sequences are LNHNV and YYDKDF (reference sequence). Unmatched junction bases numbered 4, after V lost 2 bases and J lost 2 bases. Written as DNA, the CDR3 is TGTGCCACCAGCAGACGCCGGGACAGGACTAATGAAAAACTGTTTTTT. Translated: CATSRRRDRTNEKLFF.

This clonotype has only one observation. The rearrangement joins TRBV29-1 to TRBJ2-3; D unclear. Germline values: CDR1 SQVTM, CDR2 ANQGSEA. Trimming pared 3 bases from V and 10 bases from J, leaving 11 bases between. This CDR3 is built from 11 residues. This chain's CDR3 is CSVDVKVAQYF. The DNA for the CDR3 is TGCAGCGTTGATGTTAAGGTAGCGCAGTATTTT.

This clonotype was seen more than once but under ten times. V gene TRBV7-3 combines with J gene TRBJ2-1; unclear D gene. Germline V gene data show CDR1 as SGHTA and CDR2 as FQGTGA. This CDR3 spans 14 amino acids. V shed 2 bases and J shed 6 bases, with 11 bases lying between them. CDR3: CASSLSSGSNEQFF. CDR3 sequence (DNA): TGTGCCAGCAGCTTATCCTCTGGGTCCAATGAGCAGTTCTTC.

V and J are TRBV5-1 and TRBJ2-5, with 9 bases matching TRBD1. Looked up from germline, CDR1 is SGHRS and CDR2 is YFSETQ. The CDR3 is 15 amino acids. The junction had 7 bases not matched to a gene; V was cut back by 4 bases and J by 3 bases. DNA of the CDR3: TGCGCCAGCAGCGACGGGACAGGGTTGGAAGAGACCCAGTACTTC. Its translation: CASSDGTGLEETQYF.

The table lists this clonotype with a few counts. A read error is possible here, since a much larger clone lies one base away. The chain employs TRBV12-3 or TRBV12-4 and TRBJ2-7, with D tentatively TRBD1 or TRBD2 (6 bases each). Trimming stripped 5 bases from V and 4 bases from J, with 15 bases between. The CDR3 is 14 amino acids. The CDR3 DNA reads TGTGCCAGCAGTGTAGGAGGGACAACTTACGAGCAGTACTTC. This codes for CASSVGGTTYEQYF.

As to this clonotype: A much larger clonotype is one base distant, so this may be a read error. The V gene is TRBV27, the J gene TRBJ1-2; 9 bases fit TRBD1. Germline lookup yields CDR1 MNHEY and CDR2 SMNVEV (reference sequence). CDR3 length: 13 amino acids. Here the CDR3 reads CASRRTGDDGYIF. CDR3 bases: TGTGCCAGCAGACGGACAGGGGACGATGGCTACATCTTC.

The CDR3 DNA follows: TGTGCCAGCAGACCACGACGCCCTTATAGCAATCAGCCCCAGCATTTT. It yields the protein CASRPRRPYSNQPQHF. The genes are TRBV25-1 and TRBJ1-5; no reliable D call. The V end lost 6 bases, the J end lost 0 bases, and 15 bases lay between the germline ends. This CDR3 spans 16 amino acids. The V gene's germline CDR1 is MGHDK and CDR2 SYGVNS.

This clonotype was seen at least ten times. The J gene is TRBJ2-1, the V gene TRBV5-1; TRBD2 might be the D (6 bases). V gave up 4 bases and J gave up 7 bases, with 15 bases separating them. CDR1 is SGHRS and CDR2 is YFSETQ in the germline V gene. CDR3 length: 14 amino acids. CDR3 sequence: CASSPSEGRNEQFF. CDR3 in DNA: TGCGCCAGCAGCCCCTCGGAGGGCCGTAATGAGCAGTTCTTC.

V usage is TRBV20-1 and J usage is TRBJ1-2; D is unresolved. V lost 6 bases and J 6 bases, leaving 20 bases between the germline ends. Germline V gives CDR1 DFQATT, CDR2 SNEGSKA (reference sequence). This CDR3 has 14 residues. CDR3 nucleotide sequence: TGCAGTGCGCAGACTTGGACGGCCGTCGATGGCTACACCTTC. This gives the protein CSAQTWTAVDGYTF.

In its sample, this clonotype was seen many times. The CDR3 protein is CASSLVGGGGTEAFF. The CDR3, as DNA: TGTGCCAGCAGCTTAGTTGGCGGGGGAGGGACTGAAGCTTTCTTT. The rearrangement links TRBV7-2 to TRBJ1-1; D is possibly TRBD1 (5 bases). V was clipped by 1 base and J by 5 bases, with 14 bases between them. Germline V lookup: CDR1 SGHTA, CDR2 FQGNSA. The CDR3 is 15 amino acids.

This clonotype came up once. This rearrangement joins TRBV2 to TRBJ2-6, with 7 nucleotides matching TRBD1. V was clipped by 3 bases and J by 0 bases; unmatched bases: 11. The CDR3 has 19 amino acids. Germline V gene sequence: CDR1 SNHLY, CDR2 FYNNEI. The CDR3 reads CASSDNGDRASSGANVLTF. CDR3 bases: TGTGCCAGCAGTGACAACGGAGACAGGGCAAGCTCTGGGGCCAACGTCCTGACTTTC.